This T cell receptor (beta chain) came from a study of cytotoxic CD8 clonotypes in ibrutinib-treated CLL. For the study at large: Patients: about a dozen relapsed/refractory, some 16 treatment-naive, 17 IGHV unmutated. Response was recorded as partial in approximately 25 patients and complete in 2; at median 68 months, approximately 14 remained remitted and roughly 12 had progressed. Study results and caveats: Before falling back toward baseline at progression, clonality had risen at the time of ibrutinib response.

This clone came up once. Its antigen is not known. Repertoires were generated with immunoSEQ multiplex PCR, while TCRdb's copy carries only in-frame clones and drops some. Seen here are approximately 320,000 clones, 67% observed once, and the top ten hold about 5.9%. The CDR3 is 15 residues long. In germline, CDR1 is SEHNR, CDR2 FQNEAQ (reference sequence). V lost 7 bases to trimming and J lost 3 bases, with 19 bases between them. The clonotype was recovered from a human donor with chronic lymphocytic leukemia. J is TRBJ2-7 and V is TRBV7-9; a weak D match, TRBD1 (6 bases). The material was PBMCs, obtained after 36 months of ibrutinib treatment. CDR3 DNA: TGTGCCAGCACCCACCAGGGGTCTCCTTACTACGAGCAGTACTTC. This translates into CASTHQGSPYYEQYF.